This T cell receptor (beta chain) came from a study of beta chain features in type 1 diabetes. General study points: Shortening that was moderate but significant affected the TCRB CDR3s of Type 1 diabetes patients in all four CD4+ subsets. Whether TCRB rearrangement is influenced by HLA type went unresolved here.

About this clone itself: Its antigen is unidentified.

The isolated RNA, all of it, was reverse transcribed, so expressed TCRB transcripts were what got sequenced. Libraries were prepared by immunoSEQ multiplex PCR; TCRdb keeps only in-frame clonotypes and omits some of them. This sample has 130,000 to 150,000 clones, with about 44% found just once. V lost 4 bases, J lost 3 bases, and 3 bases stayed unmatched. The CDR3 extends over 16 amino acids. From germline, CDR1 is SGDLS and CDR2 YYNGEE. This receptor was taken from a man in his late teens or twenties in good health. The sequencing sample was made of Tregs from blood. The chain combines TRBV9 with TRBJ2-1; 14 positions match TRBD2. CDR3 loop: CASSSGTSGSYNEQFF. The CDR3 DNA follows: TGTGCCAGCAGCTCAGGGACTAGCGGGAGCTACAATGAGCAGTTCTTC.